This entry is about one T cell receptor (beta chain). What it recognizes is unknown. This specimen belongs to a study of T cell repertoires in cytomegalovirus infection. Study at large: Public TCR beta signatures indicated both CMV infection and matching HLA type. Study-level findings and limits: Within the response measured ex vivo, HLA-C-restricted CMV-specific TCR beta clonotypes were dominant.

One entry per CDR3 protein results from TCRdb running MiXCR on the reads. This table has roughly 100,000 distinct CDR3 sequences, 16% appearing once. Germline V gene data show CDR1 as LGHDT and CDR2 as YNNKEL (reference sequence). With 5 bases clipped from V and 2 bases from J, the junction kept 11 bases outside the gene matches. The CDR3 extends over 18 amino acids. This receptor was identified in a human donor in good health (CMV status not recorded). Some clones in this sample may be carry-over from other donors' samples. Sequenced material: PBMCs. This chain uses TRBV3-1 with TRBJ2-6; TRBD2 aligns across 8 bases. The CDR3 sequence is CASSKSGGAAPGANVLTF. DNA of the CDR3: TGTGCCAGCAGCAAATCCGGGGGGGCGGCTCCTGGGGCCAACGTCCTGACTTTC.